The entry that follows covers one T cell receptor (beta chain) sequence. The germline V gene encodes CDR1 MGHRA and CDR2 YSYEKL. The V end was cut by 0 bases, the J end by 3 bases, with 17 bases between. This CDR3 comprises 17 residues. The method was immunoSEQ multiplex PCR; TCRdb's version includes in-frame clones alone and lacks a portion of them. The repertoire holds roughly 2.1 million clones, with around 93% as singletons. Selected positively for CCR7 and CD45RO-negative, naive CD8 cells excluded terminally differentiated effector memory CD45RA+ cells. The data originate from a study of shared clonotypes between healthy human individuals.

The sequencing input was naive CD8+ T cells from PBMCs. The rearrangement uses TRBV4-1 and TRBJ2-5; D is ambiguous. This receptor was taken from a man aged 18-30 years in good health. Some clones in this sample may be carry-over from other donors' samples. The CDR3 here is CASSQEGRAHDEETQYF. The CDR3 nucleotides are TGCGCCAGCAGCCAAGAAGGAAGGGCGCATGACGAAGAGACCCAGTACTTC.